This T cell receptor (beta chain) emerged from a study of Ad26.COV2.S vaccination and SARS-CoV-2 variants. Here immunoSEQ multiplex PCR was the method, and the copy in TCRdb shows in-frame clones only, minus some. The sample gives tens of thousands of clones, roughly 84% of which show up once; more than 45% is in the top ten. Notes on the study in general: The TCR-based breadth and depth measures might underestimate overall T cell responses. Breadth, reportedly substantial, characterized the spike-specific CD8+ and CD4+ T cell responses after vaccination.

This clone has a handful of counts. Antigen unknown. This TCR was sampled from a human donor who had recovered from COVID-19. Sequencing was performed on peripheral blood, taken after recovery from COVID-19.

CDR3 loop: CASSEGTAVGAFF. The CDR3 region has the DNA TGTGCCAGCAGTGAAGGCACGGCGGTTGGGGCTTTCTTT. This chain uses TRBV6-1 with TRBJ1-1; no firm D call. Trimming removed 1 base from V and 11 bases from J, with 14 bases in between. CDR3 length: 13 residues. CDR1 is MNHNS, CDR2 SASEGT, per germline.